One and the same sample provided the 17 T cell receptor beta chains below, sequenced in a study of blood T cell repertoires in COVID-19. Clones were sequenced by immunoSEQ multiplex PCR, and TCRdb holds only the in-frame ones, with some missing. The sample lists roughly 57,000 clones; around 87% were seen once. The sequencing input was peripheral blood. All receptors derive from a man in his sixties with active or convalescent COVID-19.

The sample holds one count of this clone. The CDR3 region is CASSLGTGYSYNEQFF. CDR3 DNA: TGTGCCAGCAGCTTGGGGACAGGATATTCTTACAATGAGCAGTTCTTC. The gene calls are TRBV5-6 and TRBJ2-1; 7 bases align to TRBD1. CDR1 and CDR2 (germline): SGHDT, YYEEEE. The length of the CDR3 is 16 residues. Trimming cost V 0 bases and J 4 bases; bases outside gene matches: 7.

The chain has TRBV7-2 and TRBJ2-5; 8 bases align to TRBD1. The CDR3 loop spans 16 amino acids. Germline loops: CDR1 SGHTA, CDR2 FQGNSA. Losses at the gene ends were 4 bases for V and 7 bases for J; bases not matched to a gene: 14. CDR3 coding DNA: TGTGCCAGCAGCTCAAAAGCCCCCGGGACAGGTTCGACCCAGTACTTC. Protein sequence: CASSSKAPGTGSTQYF.

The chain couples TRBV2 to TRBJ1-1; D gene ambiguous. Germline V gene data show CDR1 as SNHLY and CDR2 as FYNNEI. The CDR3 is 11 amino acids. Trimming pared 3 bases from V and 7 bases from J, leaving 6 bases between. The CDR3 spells CASSDRDEAFF. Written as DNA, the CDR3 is TGTGCCAGCAGTGACCGGGATGAAGCTTTCTTT.

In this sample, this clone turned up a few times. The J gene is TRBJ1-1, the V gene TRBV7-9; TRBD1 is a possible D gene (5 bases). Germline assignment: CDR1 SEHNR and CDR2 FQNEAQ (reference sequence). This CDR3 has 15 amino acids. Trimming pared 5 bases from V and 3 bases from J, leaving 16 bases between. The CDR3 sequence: CASSPELGQDTEAFF. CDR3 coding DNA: TGTGCCAGCAGCCCGGAGTTGGGGCAGGACACTGAAGCTTTCTTT.

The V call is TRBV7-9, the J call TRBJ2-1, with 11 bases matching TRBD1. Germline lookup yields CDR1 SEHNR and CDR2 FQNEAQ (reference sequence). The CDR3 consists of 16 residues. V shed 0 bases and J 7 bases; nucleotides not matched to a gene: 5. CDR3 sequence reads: CASSLAGTGGLNEQFF. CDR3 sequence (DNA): TGTGCCAGCAGCTTAGCAGGGACAGGGGGGTTGAATGAGCAGTTCTTC.

CDR3 protein: CASSTAGTGAKKEAFF. DNA of the CDR3: TGCGCCAGCAGTACCGCCGGGACAGGGGCTAAAAAAGAAGCTTTCTTT. The V and J genes are TRBV5-1 and TRBJ1-1, with 10 bases lining up with TRBD1. CDR3 length equals 16 residues. Germline V gives CDR1 SGHRS, CDR2 YFSETQ. The V and J ends lost 5 bases and 8 bases, in that order; junction bases with no gene match: 15.

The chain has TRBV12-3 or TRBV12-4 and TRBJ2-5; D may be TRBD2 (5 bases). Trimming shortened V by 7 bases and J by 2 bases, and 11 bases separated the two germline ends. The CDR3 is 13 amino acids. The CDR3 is CASTLTIQETQYF. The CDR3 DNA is TGTGCCAGCACCTTGACTATACAAGAGACCCAGTACTTC.

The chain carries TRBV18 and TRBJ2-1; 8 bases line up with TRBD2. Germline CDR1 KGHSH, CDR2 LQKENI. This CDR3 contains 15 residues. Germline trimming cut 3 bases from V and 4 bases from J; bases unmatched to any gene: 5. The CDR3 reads CASSPLQREYNEQFF. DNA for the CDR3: TGTGCCAGCTCACCCCTCCAGCGGGAGTACAATGAGCAGTTCTTC. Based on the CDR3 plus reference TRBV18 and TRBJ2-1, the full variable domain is NAGVMQNPRHLVRRRGQEARLRCSPMKGHSHVYWYRQLPEEGLKFMVYLQKENIIDESGMPKERFSAEFPKEGPSILRIQQVVRGDSAAYFCASSPLQREYNEQFFGPGTRLTVL.

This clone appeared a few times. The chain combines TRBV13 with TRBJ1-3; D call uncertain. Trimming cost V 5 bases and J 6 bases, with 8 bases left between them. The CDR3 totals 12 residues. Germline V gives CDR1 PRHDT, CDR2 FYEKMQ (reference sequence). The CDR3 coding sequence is TGTGCCAGCAGCATAGTAGAAAACACCATATATTTT. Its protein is CASSIVENTIYF.

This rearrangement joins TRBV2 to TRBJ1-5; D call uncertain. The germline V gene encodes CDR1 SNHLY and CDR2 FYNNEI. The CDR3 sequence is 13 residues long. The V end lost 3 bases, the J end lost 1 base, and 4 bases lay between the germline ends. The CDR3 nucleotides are TGTGCCAGCAGTGATCGGAGCAATCAGCCCCAGCATTTT. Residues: CASSDRSNQPQHF.

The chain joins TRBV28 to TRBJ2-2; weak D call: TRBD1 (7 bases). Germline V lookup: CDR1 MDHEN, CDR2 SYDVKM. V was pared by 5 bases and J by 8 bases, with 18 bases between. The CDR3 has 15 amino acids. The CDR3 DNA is TGTGCCAGCAGTCAACTCCGACAGGGAGGAGGGGAGCTGTTTTTT. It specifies CASSQLRQGGGELFF. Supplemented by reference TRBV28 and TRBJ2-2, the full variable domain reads DVKVTQSSRYLVKRTGEKVFLECVQDMDHENMFWYRQDPGLGLRLIYFSYDVKMKEKGDIPEGYSVSREKKERFSLILESASTNQTSMYLCASSQLRQGGGELFFGEGSRLTVL.

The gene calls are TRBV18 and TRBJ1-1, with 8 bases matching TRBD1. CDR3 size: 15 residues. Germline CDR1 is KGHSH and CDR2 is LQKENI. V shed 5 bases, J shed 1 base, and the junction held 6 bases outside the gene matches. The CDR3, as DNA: TGTGCCAGCTCAGTACGAGGACAGGGGAACACTGAAGCTTTCTTT. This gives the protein CASSVRGQGNTEAFF.

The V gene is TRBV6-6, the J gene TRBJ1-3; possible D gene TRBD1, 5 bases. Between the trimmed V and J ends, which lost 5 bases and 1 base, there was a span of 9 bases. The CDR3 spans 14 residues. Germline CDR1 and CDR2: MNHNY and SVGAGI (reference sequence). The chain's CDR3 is CASSRTISGNTIYF. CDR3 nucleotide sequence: TGTGCCAGCAGTAGGACAATATCTGGAAACACCATATATTTT.

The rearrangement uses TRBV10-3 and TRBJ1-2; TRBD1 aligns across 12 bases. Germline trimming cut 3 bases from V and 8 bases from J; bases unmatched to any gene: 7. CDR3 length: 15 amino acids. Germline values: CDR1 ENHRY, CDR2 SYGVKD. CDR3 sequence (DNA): TGTGCCATCAGTGATCCGGGACAGGGGGCGGTCGGCTACACCTTC. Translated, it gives CAISDPGQGAVGYTF.

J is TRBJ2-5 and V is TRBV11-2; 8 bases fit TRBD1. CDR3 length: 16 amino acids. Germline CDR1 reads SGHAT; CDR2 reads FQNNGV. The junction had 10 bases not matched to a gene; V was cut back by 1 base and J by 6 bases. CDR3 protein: CASSLVDRGGGKTQYF. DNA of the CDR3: TGTGCCAGCAGCTTAGTTGACAGGGGTGGGGGAAAGACCCAGTACTTC.

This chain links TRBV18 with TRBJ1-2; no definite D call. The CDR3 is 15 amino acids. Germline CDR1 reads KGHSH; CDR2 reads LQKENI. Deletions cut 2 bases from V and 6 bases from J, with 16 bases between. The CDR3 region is CASSPVRRTVNGYTF. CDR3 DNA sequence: TGTGCCAGCTCACCAGTTAGGCGGACTGTCAATGGCTACACCTTC. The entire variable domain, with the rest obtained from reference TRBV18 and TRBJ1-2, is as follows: NAGVMQNPRHLVRRRGQEARLRCSPMKGHSHVYWYRQLPEEGLKFMVYLQKENIIDESGMPKERFSAEFPKEGPSILRIQQVVRGDSAAYFCASSPVRRTVNGYTFGSGTRLTVV.

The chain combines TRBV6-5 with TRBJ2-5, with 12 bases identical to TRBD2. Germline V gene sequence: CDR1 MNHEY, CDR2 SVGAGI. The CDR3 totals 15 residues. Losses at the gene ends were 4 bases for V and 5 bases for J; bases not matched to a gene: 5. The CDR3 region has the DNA TGTGCCAGCAGTTCCCTAGCGGGAGGGCCGGAGACCCAGTACTTC. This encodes CASSSLAGGPETQYF.